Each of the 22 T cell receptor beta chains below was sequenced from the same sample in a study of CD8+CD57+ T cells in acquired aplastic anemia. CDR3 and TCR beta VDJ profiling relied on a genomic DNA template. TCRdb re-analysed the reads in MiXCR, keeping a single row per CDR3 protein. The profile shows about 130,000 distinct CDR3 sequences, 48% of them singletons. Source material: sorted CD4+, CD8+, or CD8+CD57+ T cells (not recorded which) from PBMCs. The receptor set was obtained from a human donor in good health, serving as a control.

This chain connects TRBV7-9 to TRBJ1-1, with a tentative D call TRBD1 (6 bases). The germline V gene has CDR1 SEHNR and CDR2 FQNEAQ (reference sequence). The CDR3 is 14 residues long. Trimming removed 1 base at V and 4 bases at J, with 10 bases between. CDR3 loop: CASSLVTGTTEAFF. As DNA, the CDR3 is TGTGCCAGCAGCTTAGTCACAGGGACCACTGAAGCTTTCTTT.

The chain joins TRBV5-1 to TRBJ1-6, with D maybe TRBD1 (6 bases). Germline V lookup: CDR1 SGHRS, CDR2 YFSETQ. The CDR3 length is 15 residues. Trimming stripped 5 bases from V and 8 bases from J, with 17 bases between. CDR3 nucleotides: TGCGCCAGCAGTCGAAGGGGGGAGGGGGATTCACCCCTCCACTTT. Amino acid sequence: CASSRRGEGDSPLHF.

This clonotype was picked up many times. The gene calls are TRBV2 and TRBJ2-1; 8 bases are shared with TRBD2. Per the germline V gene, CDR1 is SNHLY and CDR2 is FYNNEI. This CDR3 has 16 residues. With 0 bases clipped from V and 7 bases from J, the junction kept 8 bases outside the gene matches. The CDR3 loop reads CASSEARLAGGNEQFF. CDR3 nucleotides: TGTGCCAGCAGTGAAGCGCGGCTAGCGGGTGGGAATGAGCAGTTCTTC.

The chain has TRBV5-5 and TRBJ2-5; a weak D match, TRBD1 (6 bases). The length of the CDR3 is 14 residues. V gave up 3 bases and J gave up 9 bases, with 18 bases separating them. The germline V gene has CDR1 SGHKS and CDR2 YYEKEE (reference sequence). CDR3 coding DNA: TGTGCCAGCAGCTGGGCCGGGACAAGGCGGGCCCAGTACTTC. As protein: CASSWAGTRRAQYF.

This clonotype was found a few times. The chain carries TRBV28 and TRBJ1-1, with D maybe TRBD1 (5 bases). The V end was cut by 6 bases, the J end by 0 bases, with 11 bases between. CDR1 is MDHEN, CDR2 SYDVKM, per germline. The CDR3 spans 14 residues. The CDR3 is CASRYRNMNTEAFF. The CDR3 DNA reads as TGTGCCAGCAGGTACAGGAACATGAACACTGAAGCTTTCTTT. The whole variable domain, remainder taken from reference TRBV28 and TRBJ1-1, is DVKVTQSSRYLVKRTGEKVFLECVQDMDHENMFWYRQDPGLGLRLIYFSYDVKMKEKGDIPEGYSVSREKKERFSLILESASTNQTSMYLCASRYRNMNTEAFFGQGTRLTVV.

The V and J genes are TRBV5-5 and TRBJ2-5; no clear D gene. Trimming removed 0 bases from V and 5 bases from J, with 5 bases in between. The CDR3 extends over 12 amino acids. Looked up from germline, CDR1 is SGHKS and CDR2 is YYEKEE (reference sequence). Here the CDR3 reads CASSLAAETQYF. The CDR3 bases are TGTGCCAGCAGCTTGGCGGCCGAGACCCAGTACTTC.

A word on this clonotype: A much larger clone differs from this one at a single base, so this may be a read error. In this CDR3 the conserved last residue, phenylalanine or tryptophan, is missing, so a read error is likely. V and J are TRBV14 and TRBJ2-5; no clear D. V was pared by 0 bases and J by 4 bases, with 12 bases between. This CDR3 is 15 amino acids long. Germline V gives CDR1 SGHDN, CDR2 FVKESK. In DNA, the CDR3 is TGTGCCAGCAGCCAAGATATTTATAGGACAGAGACCCAGTACTCC. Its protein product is CASSQDIYRTETQYS.

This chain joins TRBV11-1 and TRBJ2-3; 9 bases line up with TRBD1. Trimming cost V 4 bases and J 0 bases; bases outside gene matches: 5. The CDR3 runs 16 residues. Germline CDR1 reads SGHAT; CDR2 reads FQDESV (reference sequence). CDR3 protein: CASSWTGATSTDTQYF. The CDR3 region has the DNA TGTGCCAGCAGCTGGACAGGGGCGACTAGCACAGATACGCAGTATTTT.

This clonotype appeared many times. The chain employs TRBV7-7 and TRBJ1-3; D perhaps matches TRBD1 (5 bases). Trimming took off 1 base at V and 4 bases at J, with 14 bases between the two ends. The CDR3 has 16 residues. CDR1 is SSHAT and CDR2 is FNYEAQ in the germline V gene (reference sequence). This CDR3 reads CASSLDRGMAGNTIYF. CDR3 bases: TGTGCCAGCAGCTTAGACCGGGGGATGGCCGGAAACACCATATATTTT.

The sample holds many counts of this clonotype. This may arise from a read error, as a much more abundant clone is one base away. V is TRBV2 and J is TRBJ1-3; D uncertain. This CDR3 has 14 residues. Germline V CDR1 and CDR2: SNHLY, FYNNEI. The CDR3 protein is CASSMAASGNTIHF. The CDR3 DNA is TGTGCCAGCAGTATGGCAGCCTCTGGAAACACCATACATTTT. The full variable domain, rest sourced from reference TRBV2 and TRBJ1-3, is EPEVTQTPSHQVTQMGQEVILRCVPISNHLYFYWYRQILGQKVEFLVSFYNNEISEKSEIFDDQFSVERPDGSNFTLKIRSTKLEDSAMYFCASSMAASGNTIHFGEGSWLTVV.

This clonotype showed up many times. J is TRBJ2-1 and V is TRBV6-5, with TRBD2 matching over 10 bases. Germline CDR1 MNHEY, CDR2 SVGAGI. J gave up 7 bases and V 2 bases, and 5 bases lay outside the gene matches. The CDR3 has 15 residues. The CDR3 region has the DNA TGTGCCAGCAGTTACCGAGCGGGGGGGCGGAATGAGCAGTTCTTC. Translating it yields CASSYRAGGRNEQFF.

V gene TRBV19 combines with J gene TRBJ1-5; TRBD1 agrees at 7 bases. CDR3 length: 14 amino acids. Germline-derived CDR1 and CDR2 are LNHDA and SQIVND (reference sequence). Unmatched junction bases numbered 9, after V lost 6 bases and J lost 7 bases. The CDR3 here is CASSRTGSWQPQHF. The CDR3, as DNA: TGTGCCAGTAGCAGGACAGGTTCCTGGCAGCCCCAGCATTTT.

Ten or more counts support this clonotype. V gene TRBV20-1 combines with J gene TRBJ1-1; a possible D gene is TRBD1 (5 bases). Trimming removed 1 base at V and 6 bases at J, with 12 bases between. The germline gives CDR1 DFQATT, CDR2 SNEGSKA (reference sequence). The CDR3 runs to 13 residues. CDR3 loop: CSARAGGGPEAFF. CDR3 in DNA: TGCAGTGCTAGAGCTGGGGGAGGGCCTGAAGCTTTCTTT.

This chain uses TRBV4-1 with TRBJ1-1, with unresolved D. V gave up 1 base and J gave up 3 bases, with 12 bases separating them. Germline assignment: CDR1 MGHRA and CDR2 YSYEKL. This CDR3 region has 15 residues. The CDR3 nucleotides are TGCGCCAGCAGCCAAGTTGGAGGGAAGTACACTGAAGCTTTCTTT. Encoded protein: CASSQVGGKYTEAFF.

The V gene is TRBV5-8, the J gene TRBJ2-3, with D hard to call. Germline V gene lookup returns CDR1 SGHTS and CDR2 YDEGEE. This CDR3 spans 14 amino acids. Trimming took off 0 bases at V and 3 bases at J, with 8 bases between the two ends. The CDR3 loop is CASSLARNTDTQYF. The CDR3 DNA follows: TGTGCCAGCAGCTTGGCCAGGAATACAGATACGCAGTATTTT.

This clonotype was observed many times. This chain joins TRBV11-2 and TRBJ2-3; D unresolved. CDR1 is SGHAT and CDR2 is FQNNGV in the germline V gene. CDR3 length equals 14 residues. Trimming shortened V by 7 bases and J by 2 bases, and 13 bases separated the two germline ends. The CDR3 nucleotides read TGTGCCAGCACCACATTGGTTTTCACAGATACGCAGTATTTT. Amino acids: CASTTLVFTDTQYF.

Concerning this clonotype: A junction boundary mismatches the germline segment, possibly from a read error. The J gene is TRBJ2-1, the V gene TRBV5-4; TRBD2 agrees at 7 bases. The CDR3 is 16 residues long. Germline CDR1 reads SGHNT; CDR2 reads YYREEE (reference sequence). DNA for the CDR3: TGTGCCGGCAGCTTGGCCTTGGGGGGGTCCTACAATGAGCAGTTCTTC. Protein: CAGSLALGGSYNEQFF.

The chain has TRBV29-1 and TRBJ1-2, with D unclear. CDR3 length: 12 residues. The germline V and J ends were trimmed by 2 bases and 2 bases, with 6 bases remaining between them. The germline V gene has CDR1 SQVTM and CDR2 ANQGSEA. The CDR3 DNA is TGCAGCGTTGAATTTGGGAACTATGGCTACACCTTC. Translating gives CSVEFGNYGYTF.

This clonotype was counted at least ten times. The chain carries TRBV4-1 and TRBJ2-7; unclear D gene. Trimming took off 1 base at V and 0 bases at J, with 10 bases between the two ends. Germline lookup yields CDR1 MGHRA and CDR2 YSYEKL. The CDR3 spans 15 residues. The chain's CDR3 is CASSQGQMSSYEQYF. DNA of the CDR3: TGCGCCAGCAGCCAAGGGCAGATGAGCTCCTACGAGCAGTACTTC.

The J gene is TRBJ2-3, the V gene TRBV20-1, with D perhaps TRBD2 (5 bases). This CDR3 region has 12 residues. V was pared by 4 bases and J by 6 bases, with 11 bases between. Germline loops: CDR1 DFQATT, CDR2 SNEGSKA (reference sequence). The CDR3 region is CSANTRSDTQYF. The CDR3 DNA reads TGCAGTGCTAACACTAGGTCGGATACGCAGTATTTT.

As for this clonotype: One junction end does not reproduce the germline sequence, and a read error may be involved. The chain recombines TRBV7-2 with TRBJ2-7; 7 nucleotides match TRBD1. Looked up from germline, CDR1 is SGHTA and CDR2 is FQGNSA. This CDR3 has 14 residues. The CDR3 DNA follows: TGCGCCAGCAGCCCTTACGACAGGGCCTACGAGCAGTACTTC. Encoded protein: CASSPYDRAYEQYF.

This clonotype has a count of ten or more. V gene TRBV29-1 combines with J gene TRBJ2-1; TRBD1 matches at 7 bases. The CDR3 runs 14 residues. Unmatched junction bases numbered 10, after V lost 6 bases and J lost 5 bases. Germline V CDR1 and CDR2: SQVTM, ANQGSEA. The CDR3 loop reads CSVVGQTSHNEQFF. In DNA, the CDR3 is TGCAGCGTCGTGGGACAGACCTCTCACAATGAGCAGTTCTTC.